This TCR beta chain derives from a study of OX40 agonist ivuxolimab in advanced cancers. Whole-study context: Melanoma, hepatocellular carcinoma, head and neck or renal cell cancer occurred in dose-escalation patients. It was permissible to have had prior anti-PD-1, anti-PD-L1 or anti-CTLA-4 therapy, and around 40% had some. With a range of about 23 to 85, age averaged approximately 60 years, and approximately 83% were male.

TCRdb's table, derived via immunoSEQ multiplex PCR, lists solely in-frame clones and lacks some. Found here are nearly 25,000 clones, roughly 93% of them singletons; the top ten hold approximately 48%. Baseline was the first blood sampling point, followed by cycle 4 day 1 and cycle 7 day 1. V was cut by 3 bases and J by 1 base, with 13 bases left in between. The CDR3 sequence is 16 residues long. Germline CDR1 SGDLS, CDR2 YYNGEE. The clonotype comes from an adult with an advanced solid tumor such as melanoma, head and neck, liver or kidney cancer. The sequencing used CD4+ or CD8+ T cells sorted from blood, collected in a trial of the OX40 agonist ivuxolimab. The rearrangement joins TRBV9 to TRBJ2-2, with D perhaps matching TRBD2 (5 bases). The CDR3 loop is CASSGQVSENTGELFF. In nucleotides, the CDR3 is TGTGCCAGCAGCGGACAAGTTAGCGAGAACACCGGGGAGCTGTTTTTT.